The 28 T cell receptor beta chains presented below share a single source sample, sequenced in a study of CD8 T cells in ankylosing spondylitis. Each CDR3 protein gets one entry after TCRdb re-called the 5' RACE reads with MiXCR. The table records 250,000 or so distinct CDR3 sequences, 20% to 30% of them present only once. Sequenced: blood, either unsorted or a sorted T cell fraction (not recorded which). The receptors originated from a male donor with ankylosing spondylitis or in good health (not recorded which).

In this sample, this clonotype turned up many times. This sequence joins TRBV18 and TRBJ2-7; D possibly corresponds to TRBD1 (5 bases). The CDR3 covers 12 residues. Germline V gene lookup returns CDR1 KGHSH and CDR2 LQKENI. V gave up 3 bases and J gave up 2 bases, with 5 bases separating them. The CDR3, as DNA: TGTGCCAGCTCACCGGACACCTACGAGCAGTACTTC. Its protein product is CASSPDTYEQYF.

This clonotype was detected only a few times. The rearrangement links TRBV7-8 to TRBJ2-2, with no clear D. V was pared by 1 base and J by 3 bases, with 9 bases between. Per germline, CDR1 SGHVS and CDR2 FQNEAQ. The CDR3 spans 15 residues. The CDR3 sequence: CASSLVSAYTGELFF. For the CDR3, the DNA is TGTGCCAGCAGCTTAGTCTCCGCGTACACCGGGGAGCTGTTTTTT.

In this sample, this clonotype turned up many times. V usage is TRBV7-8 and J usage is TRBJ2-7, with D uncertain. This CDR3 has 13 amino acids. Trimming cost V 5 bases and J 5 bases, with 13 bases left between them. The germline V gene encodes CDR1 SGHVS and CDR2 FQNEAQ. CDR3 region: CASSPGVGNEQYF. CDR3 coding DNA: TGTGCCAGCAGCCCTGGGGTTGGGAACGAGCAGTACTTC.

V is TRBV28 and J is TRBJ2-7; D unclear. CDR1 is MDHEN, CDR2 SYDVKM, per germline. This CDR3 contains 11 residues. Trimming took off 3 bases at V and 7 bases at J, with 7 bases between the two ends. The CDR3 region has the DNA TGTGCCAGCAGTTTGTCTGGGGAGCAGTACTTC. It codes for CASSLSGEQYF.

This clonotype has ten or more counts. The chain employs TRBV12-3 or TRBV12-4 and TRBJ2-5; TRBD2 matches 7 bases. With V trimmed by 8 bases and J by 5 bases, 17 bases remained unmatched. This CDR3 contains 16 residues. In nucleotides, the CDR3 is TGTGCCAGCGGAATCTACGGGGGGATATCCGGGGAGACCCAGTACTTC. Translating gives CASGIYGGISGETQYF.

This clonotype has a handful of counts. V and J are TRBV20-1 and TRBJ2-7, with 7 bases identical to TRBD1. The CDR3 covers 14 residues. With V trimmed by 4 bases and J by 5 bases, 11 bases remained unmatched. Looked up from germline, CDR1 is DFQATT and CDR2 is SNEGSKA (reference sequence). The CDR3 nucleotides are TGCAGTGCTACTCCAGGGACAGCCGGGGACGAGCAGTACTTC. It encodes CSATPGTAGDEQYF.

The V call is TRBV29-1, the J call TRBJ1-2; weak D call: TRBD1 (6 bases). The ends were cut back, 8 bases at V and 3 bases at J, with 16 bases in the middle. This CDR3 has 13 residues. Per the germline V gene, CDR1 is SQVTM and CDR2 is ANQGSEA. The CDR3 sequence: CSLSRGGDYGYTF. The CDR3 DNA reads as TGCAGCCTCTCCAGGGGAGGCGACTATGGCTACACCTTC.

This clonotype turned up a few times. This chain links TRBV20-1 with TRBJ2-1; TRBD1 aligns across 9 bases. This CDR3 region has 16 residues. Germline CDR1 and CDR2: DFQATT and SNEGSKA (reference sequence). V was clipped by 5 bases and J by 5 bases; unmatched bases: 13. CDR3 sequence (DNA): TGCAGTGCTCCCAATTTACAGGGGGCAGGGGACAATGAGCAGTTCTTC. The encoded protein is CSAPNLQGAGDNEQFF.

The sample holds a few counts of this clonotype. The chain combines TRBV29-1 with TRBJ2-5, with a possible D match to TRBD2 (6 bases). V was pared by 7 bases and J by 5 bases, with 11 bases between. The germline gives CDR1 SQVTM, CDR2 ANQGSEA. This CDR3 has 11 residues. CDR3 sequence: CSGGVGETQYF. DNA for the CDR3: TGCAGCGGCGGGGTAGGTGAGACCCAGTACTTC.

This chain uses TRBV18 with TRBJ2-5; a weak D match, TRBD1 (6 bases). Germline V lookup: CDR1 KGHSH, CDR2 LQKENI. Trimming stripped 0 bases from V and 5 bases from J, with 10 bases between. This CDR3 region has 14 residues. CDR3 sequence: CASSPPKGEETQYF. The DNA of the CDR3 is TGTGCCAGCTCACCACCGAAGGGGGAGGAGACCCAGTACTTC.

In this sample, this clonotype turned up a few times. The chain is built from TRBV6-5 and TRBJ1-1, with D maybe TRBD1 (5 bases). Germline values: CDR1 MNHEY, CDR2 SVGAGI. There are 12 residues in the CDR3. Trimming took off 6 bases at V and 4 bases at J, with 9 bases between the two ends. The CDR3 DNA is TGTGCCAGCAGAAGGGGAGGCACTGAAGCTTTCTTT. Its translation is CASRRGGTEAFF.

The gene calls are TRBV6-1 and TRBJ2-6, with no clear D. The CDR3 is 14 residues long. CDR1 and CDR2 (germline): MNHNS, SASEGT. V lost 4 bases and J lost 0, with 4 bases in between. The CDR3 spells CASSAISGANVLTF. Written as DNA, the CDR3 is TGTGCCAGCAGTGCGATCTCTGGGGCCAACGTCCTGACTTTC.

This clonotype was seen only a few times. The chain uses TRBV20-1 and TRBJ2-7; D is perhaps TRBD2 (6 bases). The CDR3 is made up of 16 amino acids. The V end was cut by 0 bases, the J end by 2 bases, with 17 bases between. CDR1 is DFQATT and CDR2 is SNEGSKA in the germline V gene (reference sequence). The CDR3: CSARDQGGKSAYEQYF. CDR3 bases: TGCAGTGCTAGAGATCAAGGAGGGAAATCCGCCTACGAGCAGTACTTC.

This chain connects TRBV19 to TRBJ1-2; TRBD1 might be the D (5 bases). Germline-derived CDR1 and CDR2 are LNHDA and SQIVND (reference sequence). V lost 5 bases to trimming and J lost 5 bases, with 15 bases between them. This CDR3 contains 14 residues. The CDR3 protein is CASSDPGTQYGYTF. The CDR3 bases are TGTGCCAGTAGTGATCCCGGGACTCAATATGGCTACACCTTC. The whole variable domain, remainder taken from reference TRBV19 and TRBJ1-2, is DGGITQSPKYLFRKEGQNVTLSCEQNLNHDAMYWYRQDPGQGLRLIYYSQIVNDFQKGDIAEGYSVSREKKESFPLTVTSAQKNPTAFYLCASSDPGTQYGYTFGSGTRLTVV.

This clonotype was found a few times. The chain employs TRBV12-3 or TRBV12-4 and TRBJ1-2; D gene unclear. The CDR3 contains 12 residues. Trimming shortened V by 6 bases and J by 8 bases, and 13 bases separated the two germline ends. CDR3 in amino acids: CASSHRRGGYTF. CDR3 nucleotides: TGTGCCAGCAGCCACCGTCGCGGAGGCTACACCTTC.

The chain links TRBV20-1 to TRBJ2-7, with TRBD1 as a possible D gene (6 bases). With 6 bases removed from V and 1 base from J, the gap between germline ends came to 13 bases. The CDR3 spans 13 residues. Germline assignment: CDR1 DFQATT and CDR2 SNEGSKA (reference sequence). CDR3 in amino acids: CSALLTGSYEQYF. The CDR3 DNA is TGCAGTGCCCTACTGACAGGTTCCTACGAGCAGTACTTC.

This clonotype was counted between two and nine times. The chain recombines TRBV28 with TRBJ1-1; perhaps TRBD1 as D (6 bases). V was trimmed by 8 bases and J by 4 bases, leaving 17 bases between them. Germline CDR1 and CDR2: MDHEN and SYDVKM. The CDR3 extends over 14 amino acids. CDR3 protein: CASYNGRGSTEAFF. The CDR3 coding sequence is TGTGCCAGCTATAATGGGAGGGGGAGCACTGAAGCTTTCTTT.

This chain uses TRBV29-1 with TRBJ2-5; 7 bases fit TRBD2. The CDR3 runs to 12 residues. V shed 3 bases, J shed 7 bases, and the junction held 5 bases outside the gene matches. Germline V lookup: CDR1 SQVTM, CDR2 ANQGSEA. The CDR3 loop is CSVDAGEGTQYF. In DNA form, the CDR3 reads TGCAGCGTTGACGCTGGGGAGGGGACCCAGTACTTC.

This clonotype was observed at least ten times. The chain has TRBV2 and TRBJ2-3, with TRBD2 identical over 7 bases. The germline V gene has CDR1 SNHLY and CDR2 FYNNEI. The J segment lost 8 bases and the V segment lost 3 bases, leaving 2 bases of the junction unmatched. The CDR3 has 12 residues. CDR3 bases: TGTGCCAGCAGTGATGGACTAGGTACGCAGTATTTT. Residues: CASSDGLGTQYF.

The rearrangement uses TRBV20-1 and TRBJ2-1, with 11 bases matching TRBD1. The CDR3 length is 15 residues. The germline CDR1 and CDR2 sequences are DFQATT and SNEGSKA (reference sequence). Germline trimming cut 5 bases from V and 4 bases from J; bases unmatched to any gene: 7. The CDR3, as DNA: TGCAGTGCTTTAACCGGGACAGGGGGATACAATGAGCAGTTCTTC. Translating it yields CSALTGTGGYNEQFF.

This clonotype was observed at least ten times. This chain uses TRBV7-9 with TRBJ2-1; no definite D call. The germline CDR1 and CDR2 sequences are SEHNR and FQNEAQ (reference sequence). The V and J ends lost 1 base and 6 bases respectively, with 7 bases between them. The CDR3 is 13 amino acids. The CDR3 nucleotides are TGTGCCAGCAGCTTAGAACTCGGCAATGAGCAGTTCTTC. Residues: CASSLELGNEQFF. The full variable domain, its missing parts supplied by reference TRBV7-9 and TRBJ2-1, is DTGVSQNPRHKITKRGQNVTFRCDPISEHNRLYWYRQTLGQGPEFLTYFQNEAQLEKSRLLSDRFSAERPKGSFSTLEIQRTEQGDSAMYLCASSLELGNEQFFGPGTRLTVL.

This clonotype was counted between two and nine times. The rearrangement uses TRBV20-1 and TRBJ2-3, with TRBD2 identical over 7 bases. J lost 0 bases, V lost 8 bases, and 8 bases had no gene match. CDR3 length equals 14 residues. Germline CDR1 is DFQATT and CDR2 is SNEGSKA (reference sequence). CDR3 sequence (DNA): TGCAGTTACCCCCCTAGCGGTAGCACAGATACGCAGTATTTT. This codes for CSYPPSGSTDTQYF.

The genes are TRBV10-2 and TRBJ2-1; 7 nucleotides line up with TRBD2. The V gene's germline CDR1 is WSHSY and CDR2 SAAADI. Trimming cost V 1 base and J 11 bases; bases outside gene matches: 2. CDR3 length: 12 residues. Written as DNA, the CDR3 is TGCGCCAGCAGTGAGTTGGGACTACAGCAGTTCTTC. It is translated as CASSELGLQQFF.

This clonotype was recorded at least ten times. The chain is built from TRBV10-3 and TRBJ2-7; no definite D call. Trimming pared 10 bases from V and 3 bases from J, leaving 13 bases between. Looked up from germline, CDR1 is ENHRY and CDR2 is SYGVKD. The CDR3 is 12 residues long. Here the CDR3 reads CATKEIHYEQYF. The CDR3 DNA sequence: TGTGCCACTAAGGAAATCCACTACGAGCAGTACTTC.

The chain has TRBV6-1 and TRBJ2-2; D perhaps matches TRBD1 (5 bases). Trimming cost V 6 bases and J 7 bases, with 21 bases left between them. The CDR3 is 16 amino acids. Germline V gene sequence: CDR1 MNHNS, CDR2 SASEGT. Here the CDR3 reads CASSHRSNRGIGELFF. DNA of the CDR3: TGTGCCAGCAGCCACCGGTCAAATAGGGGTATCGGGGAGCTGTTTTTT.

Only a few counts were recorded for this clonotype. V and J are TRBV6-5 and TRBJ1-1; D not resolved. V was shortened by 5 bases and J by 1 base, with 8 bases between the two germline ends. The V gene's germline CDR1 is MNHEY and CDR2 SVGAGI. This CDR3 contains 13 residues. In nucleotides, the CDR3 is TGTGCCAGCAGTACCGACTGGAACACTGAAGCTTTCTTT. This codes for CASSTDWNTEAFF.

The table lists this clonotype with many counts. The rearrangement joins TRBV3-1 to TRBJ1-6, with unresolved D. V lost 1 base to trimming and J lost 7 bases, with 5 bases between them. The CDR3 spans 13 residues. From germline, CDR1 is LGHDT and CDR2 YNNKEL (reference sequence). CDR3 protein: CASSQGWNSPLHF. CDR3 bases: TGTGCCAGCAGCCAAGGGTGGAATTCACCCCTCCACTTT.

This clonotype was observed at least ten times. This sequence joins TRBV20-1 and TRBJ1-4; D call uncertain. With 3 bases removed from V and 7 bases from J, the gap between germline ends came to 3 bases. This CDR3 spans 10 amino acids. Germline lookup yields CDR1 DFQATT and CDR2 SNEGSKA (reference sequence). The CDR3 DNA sequence: TGCAGTGCTAGCGCTGAAAAACTGTTTTTT. It specifies CSASAEKLFF.